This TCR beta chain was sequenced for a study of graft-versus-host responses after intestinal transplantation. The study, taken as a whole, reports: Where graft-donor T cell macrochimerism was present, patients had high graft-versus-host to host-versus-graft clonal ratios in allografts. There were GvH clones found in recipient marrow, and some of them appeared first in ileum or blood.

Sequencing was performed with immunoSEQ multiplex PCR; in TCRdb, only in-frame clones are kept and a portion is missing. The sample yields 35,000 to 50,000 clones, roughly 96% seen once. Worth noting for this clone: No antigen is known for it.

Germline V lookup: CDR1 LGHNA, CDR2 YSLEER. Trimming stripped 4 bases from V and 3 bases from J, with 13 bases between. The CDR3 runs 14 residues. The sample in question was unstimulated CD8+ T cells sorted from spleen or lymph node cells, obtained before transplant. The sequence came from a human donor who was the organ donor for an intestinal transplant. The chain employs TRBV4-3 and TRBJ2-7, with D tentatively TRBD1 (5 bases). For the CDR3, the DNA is TGCGCCAGCAGCCCTACAGGCAACGGCTACGAGCAGTACTTC. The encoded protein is CASSPTGNGYEQYF.